This TCR beta chain appears in the sequencing data of a study of blood T cell repertoires in COVID-19. Looking at the study overall: The samples span acute and convalescent COVID-19 from the United States, Italy and Spain. Sample material is recorded as cDNA or gDNA derived from T cells, B-cell-depleted T cells, or PBMCs.

The germline gives CDR1 MDHEN, CDR2 SYDVKM. This CDR3 spans 12 amino acids. The V gene lost 10 bases and the J gene lost 4 bases, with 11 bases spanning the gap. Authors' analysis steps: Estimates of nucleated cell counts were drawn from the amplification of reference gene primers. Assay: immunoSEQ multiplex PCR; the TCRdb copy retains only in-frame clones and omits some. V, J and clone size are those of that table, while D and trimming were read from the DNA. The data show 300,000 or so clones, with about 90% seen just once and less than 9.5% held by the top ten. The sequenced material came from peripheral blood. The sequence was collected from a woman aged 50 to 60 who had recovered from COVID-19. V is TRBV28 and J is TRBJ1-5; possibly TRBD1 for D (6 bases). The CDR3 bases are TGTGCCACCCGGACAGCTAATCAGCCCCAGCATTTT. It codes for CATRTANQPQHF.